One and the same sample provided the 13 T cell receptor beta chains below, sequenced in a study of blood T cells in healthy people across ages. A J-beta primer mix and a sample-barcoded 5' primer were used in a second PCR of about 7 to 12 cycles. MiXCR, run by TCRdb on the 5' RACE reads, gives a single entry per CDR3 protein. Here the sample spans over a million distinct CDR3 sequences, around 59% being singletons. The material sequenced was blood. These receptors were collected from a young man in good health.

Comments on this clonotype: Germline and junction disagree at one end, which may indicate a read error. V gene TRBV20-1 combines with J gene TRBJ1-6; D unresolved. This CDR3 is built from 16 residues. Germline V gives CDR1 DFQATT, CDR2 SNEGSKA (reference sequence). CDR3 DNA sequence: TGCAGTGCTAGAGATATGAGGTTATACTATAATTCGCCCCTCCACTTT. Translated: CSARDMRLYYNSPLHF.

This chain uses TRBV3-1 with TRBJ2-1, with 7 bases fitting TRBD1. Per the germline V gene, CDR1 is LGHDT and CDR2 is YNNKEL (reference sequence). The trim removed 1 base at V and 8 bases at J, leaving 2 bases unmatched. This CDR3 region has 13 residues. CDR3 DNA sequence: TGTGCCAGCAGCCAAGTAGGGGGCCATGAGCAGTTCTTC. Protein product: CASSQVGGHEQFF.

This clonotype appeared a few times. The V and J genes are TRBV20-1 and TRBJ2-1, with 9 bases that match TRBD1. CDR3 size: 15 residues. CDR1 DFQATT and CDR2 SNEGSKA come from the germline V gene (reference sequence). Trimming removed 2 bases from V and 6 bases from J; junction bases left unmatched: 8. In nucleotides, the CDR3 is TGCAGTGCTAGAAAACCGGGACAGGGTCGCAATGAGCAGTTCTTC. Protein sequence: CSARKPGQGRNEQFF.

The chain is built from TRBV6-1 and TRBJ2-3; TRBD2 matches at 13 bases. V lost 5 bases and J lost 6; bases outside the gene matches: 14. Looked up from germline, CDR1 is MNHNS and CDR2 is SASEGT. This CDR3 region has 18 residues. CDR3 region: CASSPGLAGVSTADTQYF. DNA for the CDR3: TGTGCCAGCAGTCCCGGACTAGCGGGAGTATCCACGGCGGATACGCAGTATTTT.

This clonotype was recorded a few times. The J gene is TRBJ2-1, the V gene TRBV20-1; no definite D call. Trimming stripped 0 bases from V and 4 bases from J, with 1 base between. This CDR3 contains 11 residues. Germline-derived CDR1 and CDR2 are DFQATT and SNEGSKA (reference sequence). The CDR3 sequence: CSAREYNEQFF. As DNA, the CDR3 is TGCAGTGCTAGAGAGTACAATGAGCAGTTCTTC.

In DNA, the CDR3 is TGTGCCAGCAGTTTATACTCCACCCGGAGTGAGCAGTACTTC. Translating it yields CASSLYSTRSEQYF. The chain couples TRBV28 to TRBJ2-7; D gene ambiguous. V lost 1 base, J lost 7 bases, and 14 bases lay in between. Germline V gene lookup returns CDR1 MDHEN and CDR2 SYDVKM. CDR3 length: 14 residues.

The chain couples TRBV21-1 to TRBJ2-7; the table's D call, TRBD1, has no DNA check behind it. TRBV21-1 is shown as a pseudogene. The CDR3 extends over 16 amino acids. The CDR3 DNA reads TGTGCCAGCAGCCCACCAGCCAGGGGGAACCCCTACGAGCAGTACTTC. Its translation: CASSPPARGNPYEQYF.

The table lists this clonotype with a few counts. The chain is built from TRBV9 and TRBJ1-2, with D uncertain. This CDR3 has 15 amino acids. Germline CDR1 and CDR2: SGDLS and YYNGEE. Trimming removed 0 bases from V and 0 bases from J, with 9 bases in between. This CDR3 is CASSVGALANYGYTF. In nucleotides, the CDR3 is TGTGCCAGCAGCGTAGGAGCGTTAGCTAACTATGGCTACACCTTC.

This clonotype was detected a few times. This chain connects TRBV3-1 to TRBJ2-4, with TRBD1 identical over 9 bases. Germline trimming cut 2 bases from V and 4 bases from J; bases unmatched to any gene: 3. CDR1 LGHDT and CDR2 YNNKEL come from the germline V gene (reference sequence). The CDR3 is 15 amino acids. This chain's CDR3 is CASSQPGTGKNIQYF. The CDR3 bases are TGTGCCAGCAGCCAACCCGGGACAGGGAAAAACATTCAGTACTTC. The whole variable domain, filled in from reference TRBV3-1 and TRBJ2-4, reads DTAVSQTPKYLVTQMGNDKSIKCEQNLGHDTMYWYKQDSKKFLKIMFSYNNKELIINETVPNRFSPKSPDKAHLNLHINSLELGDSAVYFCASSQPGTGKNIQYFGAGTRLSVL.

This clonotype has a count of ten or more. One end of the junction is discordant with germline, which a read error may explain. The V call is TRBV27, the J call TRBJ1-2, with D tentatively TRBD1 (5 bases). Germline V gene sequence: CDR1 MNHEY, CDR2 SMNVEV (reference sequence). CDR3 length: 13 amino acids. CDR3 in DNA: TGTGCCAGCAGTCTATCGGGGGACTATGGCTACACCTTC. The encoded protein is CASSLSGDYGYTF.

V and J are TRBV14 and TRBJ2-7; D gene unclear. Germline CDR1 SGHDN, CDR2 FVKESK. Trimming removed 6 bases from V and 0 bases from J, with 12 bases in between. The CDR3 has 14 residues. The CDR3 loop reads CASSPIWSSYEQYF. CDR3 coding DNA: TGTGCCAGCAGTCCTATTTGGAGCTCCTACGAGCAGTACTTC.

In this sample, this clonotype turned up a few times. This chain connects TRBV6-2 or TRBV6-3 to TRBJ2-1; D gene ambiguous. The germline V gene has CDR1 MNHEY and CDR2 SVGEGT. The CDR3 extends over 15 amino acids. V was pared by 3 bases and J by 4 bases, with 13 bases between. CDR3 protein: CASSYVQGFYNEQFF. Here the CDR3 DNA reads TGTGCCAGCAGTTATGTTCAAGGCTTTTACAATGAGCAGTTCTTC.

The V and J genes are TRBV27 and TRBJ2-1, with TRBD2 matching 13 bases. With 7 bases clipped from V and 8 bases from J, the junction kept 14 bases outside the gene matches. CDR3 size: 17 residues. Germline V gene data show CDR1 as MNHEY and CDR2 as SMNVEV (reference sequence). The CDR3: CASTGVPGLAGAHEQFF. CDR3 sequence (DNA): TGTGCCAGCACCGGGGTCCCCGGACTAGCGGGAGCCCATGAGCAGTTCTTC.